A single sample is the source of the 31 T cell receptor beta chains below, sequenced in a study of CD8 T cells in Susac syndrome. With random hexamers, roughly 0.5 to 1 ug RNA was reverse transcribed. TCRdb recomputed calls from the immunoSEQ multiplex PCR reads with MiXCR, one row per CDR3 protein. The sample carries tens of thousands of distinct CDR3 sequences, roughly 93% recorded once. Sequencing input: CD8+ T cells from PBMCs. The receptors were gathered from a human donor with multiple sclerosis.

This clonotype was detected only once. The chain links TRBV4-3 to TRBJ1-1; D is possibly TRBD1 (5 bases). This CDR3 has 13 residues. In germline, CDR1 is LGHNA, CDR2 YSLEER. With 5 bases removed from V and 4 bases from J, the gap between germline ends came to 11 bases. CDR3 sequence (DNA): TGCGCCAGCAGCTCGGGACGGGCCACTGAAGCTTTCTTT. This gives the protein CASSSGRATEAFF.

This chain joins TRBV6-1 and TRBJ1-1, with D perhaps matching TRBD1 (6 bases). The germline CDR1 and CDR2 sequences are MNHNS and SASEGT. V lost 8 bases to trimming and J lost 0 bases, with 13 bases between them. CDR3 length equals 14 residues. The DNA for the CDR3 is TGTGCCAGCGGGATCAGGGGTCTGAACACTGAAGCTTTCTTT. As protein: CASGIRGLNTEAFF.

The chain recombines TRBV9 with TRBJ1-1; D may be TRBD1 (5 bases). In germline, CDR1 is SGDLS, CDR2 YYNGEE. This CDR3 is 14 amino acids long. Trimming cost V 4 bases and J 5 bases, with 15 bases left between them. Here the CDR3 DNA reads TGTGCCAGCAGCTCTCTGTGGGGGGGGACTGAAGCTTTCTTT. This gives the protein CASSSLWGGTEAFF.

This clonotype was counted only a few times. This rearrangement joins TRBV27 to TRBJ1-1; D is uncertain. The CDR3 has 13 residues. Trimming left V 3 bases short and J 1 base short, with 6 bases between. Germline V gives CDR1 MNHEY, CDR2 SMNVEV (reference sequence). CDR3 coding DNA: TGTGCCAGCAGTTTTGGGCAGAACACTGAAGCTTTCTTT. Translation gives CASSFGQNTEAFF.

The CDR3 DNA follows: TGTGCCAGCAGCTTGGACAGATCAGTTAACTATGGCTACACCTTC. This sequence encodes CASSLDRSVNYGYTF. The J gene is TRBJ1-2, the V gene TRBV5-5; D ambiguous. The CDR3 length is 15 residues. Germline CDR1 reads SGHKS; CDR2 reads YYEKEE (reference sequence). Trimming stripped 0 bases from V and 1 base from J, with 10 bases between.

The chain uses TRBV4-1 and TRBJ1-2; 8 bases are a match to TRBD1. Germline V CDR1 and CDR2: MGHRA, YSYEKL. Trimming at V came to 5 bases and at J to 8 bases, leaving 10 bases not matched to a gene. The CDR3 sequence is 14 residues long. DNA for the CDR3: TGCGCCAGCAGCTTTTTACAGGGGGTTCGGGGCTACACCTTC. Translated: CASSFLQGVRGYTF.

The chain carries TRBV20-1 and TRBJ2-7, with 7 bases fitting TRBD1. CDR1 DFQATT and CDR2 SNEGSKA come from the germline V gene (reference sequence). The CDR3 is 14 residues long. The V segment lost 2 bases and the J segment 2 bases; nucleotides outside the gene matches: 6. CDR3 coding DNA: TGCAGTGCTAGATTGTTACAGGGGACCTACGAGCAGTACTTC. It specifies CSARLLQGTYEQYF.

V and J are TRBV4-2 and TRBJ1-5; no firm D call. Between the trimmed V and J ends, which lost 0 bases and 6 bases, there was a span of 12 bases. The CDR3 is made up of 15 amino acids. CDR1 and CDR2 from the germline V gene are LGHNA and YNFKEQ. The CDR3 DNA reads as TGTGCCAGCAGCCAAGATCGTGGAACCGCTCAGCCCCAGCATTTT. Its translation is CASSQDRGTAQPQHF.

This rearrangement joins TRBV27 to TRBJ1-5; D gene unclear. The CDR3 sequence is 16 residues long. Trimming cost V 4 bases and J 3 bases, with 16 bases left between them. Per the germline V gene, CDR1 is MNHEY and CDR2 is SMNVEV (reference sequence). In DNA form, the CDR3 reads TGTGCCAGCAGTTCCCAGGCCTTCTTAGCCAATCAGCCCCAGCATTTT. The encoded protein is CASSSQAFLANQPQHF.

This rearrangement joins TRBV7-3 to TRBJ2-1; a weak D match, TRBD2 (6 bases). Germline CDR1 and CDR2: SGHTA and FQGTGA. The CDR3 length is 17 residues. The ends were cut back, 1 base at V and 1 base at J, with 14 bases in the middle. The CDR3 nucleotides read TGTGCCAGCAGCTTAAGGGGGTCGGGGGAGTCCTACAATGAGCAGTTCTTC. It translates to CASSLRGSGESYNEQFF.

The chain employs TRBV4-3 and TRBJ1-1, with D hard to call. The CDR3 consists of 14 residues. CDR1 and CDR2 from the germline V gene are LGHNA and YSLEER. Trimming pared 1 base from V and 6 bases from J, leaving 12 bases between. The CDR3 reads CASSQGGPEAEAFF. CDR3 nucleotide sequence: TGCGCCAGCAGCCAAGGAGGCCCGGAGGCTGAAGCTTTCTTT.

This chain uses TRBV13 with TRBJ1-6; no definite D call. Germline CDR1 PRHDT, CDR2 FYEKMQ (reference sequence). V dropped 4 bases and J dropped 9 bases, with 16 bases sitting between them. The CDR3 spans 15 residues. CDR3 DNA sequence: TGTGCCAGCAGCTCCAGCCCCCTTTTCGGTTCACCCCTCCACTTT. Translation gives CASSSSPLFGSPLHF. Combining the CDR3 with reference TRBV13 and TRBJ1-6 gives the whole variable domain AAGVIQSPRHLIKEKRETATLKCYPIPRHDTVYWYQQGPGQDPQFLISFYEKMQSDKGSIPDRFSAQQFSDYHSELNMSSLELGDSALYFCASSSSPLFGSPLHFGNGTRLTVT.

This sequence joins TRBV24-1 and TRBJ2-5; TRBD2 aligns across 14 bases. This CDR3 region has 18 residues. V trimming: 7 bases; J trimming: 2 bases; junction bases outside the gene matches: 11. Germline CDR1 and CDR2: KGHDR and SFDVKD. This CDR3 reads CATSPGTSGGIQQETQYF. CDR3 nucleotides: TGTGCCACCAGCCCCGGGACTAGCGGGGGAATCCAACAAGAGACCCAGTACTTC.

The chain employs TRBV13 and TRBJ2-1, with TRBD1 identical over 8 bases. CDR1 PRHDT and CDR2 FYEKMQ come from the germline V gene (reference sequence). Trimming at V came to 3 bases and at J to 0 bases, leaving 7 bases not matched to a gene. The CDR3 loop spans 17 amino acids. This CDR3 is CASSFLTGGSSYNEQFF. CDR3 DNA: TGTGCCAGCAGCTTTTTAACAGGGGGAAGCTCCTACAATGAGCAGTTCTTC.

The CDR3 loop is CSASREAFF. In nucleotides, the CDR3 is TGCAGTGCCTCGCGTGAAGCTTTCTTT. The chain carries TRBV20-1 and TRBJ1-1; D gene unclear. In germline, CDR1 is DFQATT, CDR2 SNEGSKA (reference sequence). The CDR3 extends over 9 amino acids. V lost 6 bases and J 7 bases, leaving 6 bases between the germline ends.

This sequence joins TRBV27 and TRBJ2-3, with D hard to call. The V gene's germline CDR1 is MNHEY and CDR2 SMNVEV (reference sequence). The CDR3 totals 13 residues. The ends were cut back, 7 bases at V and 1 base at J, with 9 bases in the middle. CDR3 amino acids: CASTLWGTDTQYF. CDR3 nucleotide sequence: TGTGCCAGCACCCTATGGGGCACAGATACGCAGTATTTT.

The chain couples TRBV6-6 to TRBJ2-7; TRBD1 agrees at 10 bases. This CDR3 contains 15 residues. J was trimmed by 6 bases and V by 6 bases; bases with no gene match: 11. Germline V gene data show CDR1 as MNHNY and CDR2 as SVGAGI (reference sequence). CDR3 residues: CASRSEGQGWREQYF. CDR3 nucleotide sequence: TGTGCCAGCAGATCCGAGGGACAGGGGTGGCGCGAGCAGTACTTC.

The DNA of the CDR3 is TGTGCCAGCAGTGACTCGACGAACACCGGGGAGCTGTTTTTT. This encodes CASSDSTNTGELFF. This chain joins TRBV6-4 and TRBJ2-2, with D hard to call. CDR1 and CDR2 (germline): MRHNA, SNTAGT. Trimming removed 0 bases at V and 0 bases at J, with 2 bases between. The CDR3 runs 14 residues.

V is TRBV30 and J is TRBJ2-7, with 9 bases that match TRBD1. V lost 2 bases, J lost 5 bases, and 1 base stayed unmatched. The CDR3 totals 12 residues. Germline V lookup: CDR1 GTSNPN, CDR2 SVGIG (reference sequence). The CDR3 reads CAWSTGGDEQYF. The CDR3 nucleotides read TGTGCCTGGAGTACAGGGGGCGACGAGCAGTACTTC.

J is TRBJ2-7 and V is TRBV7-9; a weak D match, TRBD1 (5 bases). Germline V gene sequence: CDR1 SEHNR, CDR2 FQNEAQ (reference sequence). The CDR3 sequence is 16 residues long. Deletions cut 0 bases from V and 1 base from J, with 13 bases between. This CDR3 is CASSLAPWTNSYEQYF. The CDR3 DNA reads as TGTGCCAGCAGCTTAGCCCCCTGGACAAATTCCTACGAGCAGTACTTC. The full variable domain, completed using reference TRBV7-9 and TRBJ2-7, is DTGVSQNPRHKITKRGQNVTFRCDPISEHNRLYWYRQTLGQGPEFLTYFQNEAQLEKSRLLSDRFSAERPKGSFSTLEIQRTEQGDSAMYLCASSLAPWTNSYEQYFGPGTRLTVT.

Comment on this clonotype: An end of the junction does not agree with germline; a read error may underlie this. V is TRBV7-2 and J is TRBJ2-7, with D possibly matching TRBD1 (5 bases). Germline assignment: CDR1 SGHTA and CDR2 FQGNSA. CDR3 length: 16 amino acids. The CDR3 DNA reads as TGTGCCAGCAGCTCCCACCCAATAAAGGGGTCCTGCGAGCAGTACTTC. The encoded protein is CASSSHPIKGSCEQYF.

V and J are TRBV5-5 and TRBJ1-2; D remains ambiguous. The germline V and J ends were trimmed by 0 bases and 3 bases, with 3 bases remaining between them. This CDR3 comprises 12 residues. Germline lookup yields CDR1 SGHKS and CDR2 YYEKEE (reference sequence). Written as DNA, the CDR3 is TGTGCCAGCAGCTTGGATTACTATGGCTACACCTTC. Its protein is CASSLDYYGYTF.

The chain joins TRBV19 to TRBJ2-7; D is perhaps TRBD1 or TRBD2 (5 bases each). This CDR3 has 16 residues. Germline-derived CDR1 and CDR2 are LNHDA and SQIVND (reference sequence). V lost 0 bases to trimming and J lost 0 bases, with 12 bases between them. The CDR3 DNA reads TGTGCCAGTAGTATAGATCGGCCAGGGAGCTCCTACGAGCAGTACTTC. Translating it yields CASSIDRPGSSYEQYF.

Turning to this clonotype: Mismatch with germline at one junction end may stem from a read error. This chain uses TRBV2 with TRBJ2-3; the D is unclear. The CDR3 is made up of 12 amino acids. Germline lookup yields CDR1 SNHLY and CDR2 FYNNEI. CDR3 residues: CASREEADTQYF. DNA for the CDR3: TGTGCCAGCAGGGAAGAGGCAGATACGCAGTATTTT.

Here the CDR3 DNA reads TGTGCCTGGAAGCGACAGGGACTAGTTTACAATGAGCAGTTCTTC. Protein sequence: CAWKRQGLVYNEQFF. The genes are TRBV30 and TRBJ2-1; D may be TRBD2 (8 bases). V was shortened by 4 bases and J by 4 bases, with 17 bases between the two germline ends. Germline V CDR1 and CDR2: GTSNPN, SVGIG (reference sequence). The CDR3 has 15 residues.

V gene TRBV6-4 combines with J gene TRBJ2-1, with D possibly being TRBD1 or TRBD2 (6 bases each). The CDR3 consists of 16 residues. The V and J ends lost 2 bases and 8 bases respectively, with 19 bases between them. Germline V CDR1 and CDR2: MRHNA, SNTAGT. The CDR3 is CASSDNSGAGFDEQFF. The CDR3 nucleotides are TGTGCCAGCAGTGACAATTCGGGGGCAGGTTTCGATGAGCAGTTCTTC.

CDR3 region: CAWSHTGEKLFF. The CDR3 DNA follows: TGTGCCTGGTCGCATACCGGTGAAAAACTGTTTTTT. The chain uses TRBV30 and TRBJ1-4, with unresolved D. The CDR3 extends over 12 amino acids. V was cut by 5 bases and J by 7 bases, with 11 bases left in between. Germline CDR1 is GTSNPN and CDR2 is SVGIG (reference sequence). The complete variable domain, with remaining parts taken from reference TRBV30 and TRBJ1-4, reads SQTIHQWPATLVQPVGSPLSLECTVEGTSNPNLYWYRQAAGRGLQLLFYSVGIGQISSEVPQNLSASRPQDRQFILSSKKLLLSDSGFYLCAWSHTGEKLFFGSGTQLSVL.

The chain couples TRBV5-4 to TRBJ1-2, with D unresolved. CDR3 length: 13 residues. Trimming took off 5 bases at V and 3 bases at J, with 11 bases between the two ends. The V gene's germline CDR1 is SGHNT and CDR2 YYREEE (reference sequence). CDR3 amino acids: CASRIFGYYGYTF. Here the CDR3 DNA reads TGTGCCAGCAGGATCTTTGGGTACTATGGCTACACCTTC.

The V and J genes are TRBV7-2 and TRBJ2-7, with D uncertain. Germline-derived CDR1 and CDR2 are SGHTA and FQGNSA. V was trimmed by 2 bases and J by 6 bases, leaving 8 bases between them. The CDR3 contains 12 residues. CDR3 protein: CASSLWRREQYF. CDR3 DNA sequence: TGTGCCAGCAGCTTATGGCGGCGCGAGCAGTACTTC.

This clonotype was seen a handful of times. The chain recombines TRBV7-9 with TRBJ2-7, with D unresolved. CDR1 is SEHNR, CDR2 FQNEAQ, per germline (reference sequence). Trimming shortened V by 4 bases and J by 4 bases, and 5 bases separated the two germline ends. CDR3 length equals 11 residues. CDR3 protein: CASSSPYEQYF. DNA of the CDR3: TGTGCCAGCAGCTCCCCTTACGAGCAGTACTTC.

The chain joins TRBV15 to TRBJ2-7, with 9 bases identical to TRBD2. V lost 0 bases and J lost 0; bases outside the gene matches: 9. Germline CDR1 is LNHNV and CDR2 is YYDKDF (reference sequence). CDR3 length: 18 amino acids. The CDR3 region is CATSRDVLAGGASYEQYF. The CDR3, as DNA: TGTGCCACCAGCAGAGATGTACTAGCGGGCGGGGCCTCCTACGAGCAGTACTTC.